The 7 T cell receptor beta chains below all came from one sample that was sequenced in a study of glioma-infiltrating T cells. Amplification of TCR alpha and beta CDR3 regions from RNA used iRepertoire nested multiplex PCR. In TCRdb, the multiplex PCR reads were re-called with MiXCR into one record per CDR3 protein. The data contain tens of thousands of distinct CDR3 sequences, approximately 42% of them singletons. The sequenced sample consisted of glioma tissue, nonneoplastic brain tissue, or PBMCs (not recorded which). The source of these receptors is a human donor with low-grade glioma or glioblastoma, undergoing nonglioma brain surgery, or in good health (not recorded which).

This clonotype was counted many times. CDR3 region: CSVRWDSGNTIYF. CDR3 DNA: TGCAGCGTTCGTTGGGACTCTGGAAACACCATATATTTT. The rearrangement joins TRBV29-1 to TRBJ1-3; the D is unclear. Trimming shortened V by 5 bases and J by 0 bases, and 8 bases separated the two germline ends. The CDR3 runs 13 residues. CDR1 and CDR2 (germline): SQVTM, ANQGSEA.

Note on this clonotype: In this CDR3 the conserved last residue, phenylalanine or tryptophan, is missing, so a read error is likely. The genes are TRBV28 and TRBJ2-6; 7 bases align to TRBD1. Germline assignment: CDR1 MDHEN and CDR2 SYDVKM. This CDR3 spans 15 amino acids. J lost 4 bases, V lost 8 bases, and 8 bases had no gene match. The CDR3 DNA sequence: TGTGCCAGCGCCGGACAGGTCTACGGGGCCAACGTCCTGACTTGC. Its translation is CASAGQVYGANVLTC.

This clonotype was seen only a few times. The rearrangement uses TRBV5-6 and TRBJ2-7, with D possibly being TRBD1 or TRBD2 (5 bases each). Germline values: CDR1 SGHDT, CDR2 YYEEEE. V was pared by 0 bases and J by 6 bases, with 19 bases between. The length of the CDR3 is 16 residues. CDR3 protein: CASSLEAGSWLGEQYF. The DNA of the CDR3 is TGTGCCAGCAGCTTGGAGGCAGGGAGTTGGTTGGGCGAGCAGTACTTC.

About this clonotype itself: Mismatch with germline at one junction end may stem from a read error. The J gene is TRBJ1-1, the V gene TRBV27; D unresolved. Germline V CDR1 and CDR2: MNHEY, SMNVEV (reference sequence). The CDR3 is 15 residues long. The CDR3 here is CACSLSLASNIEAFF. CDR3 DNA sequence: TGTGCCTGCAGTTTATCTCTTGCCTCGAACATTGAAGCTTTCTTT.

This clonotype was counted many times. The chain has TRBV5-4 and TRBJ2-1; 12 nucleotides align to TRBD2. The CDR3 extends over 15 amino acids. The V gene's germline CDR1 is SGHNT and CDR2 YYREEE (reference sequence). V was clipped by 4 bases and J by 6 bases; unmatched bases: 5. CDR3 in amino acids: CASSRTSGASNEQFF. As DNA, the CDR3 is TGTGCCAGCAGCCGGACTAGCGGGGCGTCCAATGAGCAGTTCTTC.

This clonotype was seen only once. A much larger clone differs from this one at a single base, so this may be a read error. The chain carries TRBV12-3 or TRBV12-4 and TRBJ2-1; D uncertain. The CDR3 covers 14 residues. CDR3 sequence reads: CASLGSESCNEQFF. CDR3 DNA sequence: TGTGCCAGCCTGGGTTCAGAGTCCTGCAATGAGCAGTTCTTC.

This clonotype was observed many times. The chain is built from TRBV20-1 and TRBJ2-7; 9 nucleotides agree with TRBD2. This CDR3 spans 14 amino acids. From germline, CDR1 is DFQATT and CDR2 SNEGSKA (reference sequence). Germline trimming cut 0 bases from V and 3 bases from J; bases unmatched to any gene: 3. The DNA for the CDR3 is TGCAGTGCTAGAGATAGCGGGAGATTCTACGAGCAGTACTTC. Protein: CSARDSGRFYEQYF.